This TCR beta chain was recovered during a study of blood T cell repertoires in COVID-19. As for the study in general: From the United States, Italy and Spain came samples of acute and convalescent COVID-19. PBMCs, B-cell-depleted T cells, or T cells provided the cDNA or gDNA that made up the material.

The CDR3 runs 14 residues. The V gene lost 1 base and the J gene lost 6 bases, with 12 bases spanning the gap. The germline V gene encodes CDR1 LGHDT and CDR2 YNNKEL (reference sequence). How the authors handled the data: Nucleated cell counts were estimated from reference gene primer amplification. TCRdb's copy holds only in-frame clones and misses some; the assay was immunoSEQ multiplex PCR. That table gives V, J and clone size, and the DNA gave D and trimming. Here the sample spans under 350,000 clones, roughly 87% being singletons. The rearrangement links TRBV3-1 (or the pseudogene TRBV3-2) to TRBJ1-2; weak D call: TRBD1 (6 bases). The TCR was taken from a human donor in a cohort sampled during active COVID-19. The sample consisted of peripheral blood. The CDR3 loop reads CASSQGGTGNGYTF. CDR3 coding DNA: TGTGCCAGCAGCCAAGGTGGTACAGGGAATGGCTACACCTTC.